These 21 T cell receptor beta chains originate from one sample sequenced in a study of siplizumab effects on memory and regulatory T cells. Profiled with immunoSEQ multiplex PCR; TCRdb holds only in-frame clones, not every one. The sample contains tens of thousands of clones, roughly 93% of which appear only once. Sequencing was carried out using CD8+ T cells sorted from blood. These receptors were taken from a human donor in good health.

This clone was found once. V is TRBV6-6 and J is TRBJ1-2; no reliable D call. The CDR3 covers 16 residues. V gave up 5 bases and J gave up 4 bases, with 20 bases separating them. The germline CDR1 and CDR2 sequences are MNHNY and SVGAGI (reference sequence). The CDR3 DNA reads TGTGCCAGCAGTGTAATCGTTGGGAGAAAGACCTATGGCTACACCTTC. Residues: CASSVIVGRKTYGYTF.

The rearrangement joins TRBV18 to TRBJ2-7; 9 bases line up with TRBD2. This CDR3 is 15 amino acids long. Germline CDR1 KGHSH, CDR2 LQKENI. The J segment lost 2 bases and the V segment lost 2 bases, leaving 4 bases of the junction unmatched. DNA of the CDR3: TGTGCCAGCTCACCATCGGCGGGAGGGGCCTACGAGCAGTACTTC. Translation: CASSPSAGGAYEQYF. Drawing the rest from reference TRBV18 and TRBJ2-7, the complete variable domain is NAGVMQNPRHLVRRRGQEARLRCSPMKGHSHVYWYRQLPEEGLKFMVYLQKENIIDESGMPKERFSAEFPKEGPSILRIQQVVRGDSAAYFCASSPSAGGAYEQYFGPGTRLTVT.

The rearrangement uses TRBV4-1 and TRBJ1-5, with 8 bases matching TRBD1. The CDR3 consists of 15 residues. From germline, CDR1 is MGHRA and CDR2 YSYEKL. The trim removed 3 bases at V and 9 bases at J, leaving 10 bases unmatched. The CDR3, as DNA: TGCGCCAGCAGCCAGGCCGGGACAGGAGAAGGGCCCCAGCATTTT. Translation: CASSQAGTGEGPQHF.

This chain joins TRBV4-2 and TRBJ1-1; weak D call: TRBD1 (5 bases). This CDR3 region has 15 residues. The germline CDR1 and CDR2 sequences are LGHNA and YNFKEQ. Between the trimmed V and J ends, which lost 3 bases and 8 bases, there was a span of 19 bases. CDR3 loop: CASSQARGGYPEAFF. The CDR3 region has the DNA TGTGCCAGCAGCCAGGCCCGTGGGGGGTACCCCGAAGCTTTCTTT.

The V gene is TRBV7-9, the J gene TRBJ2-1; TRBD2 agrees at 10 bases. This CDR3 is built from 18 residues. V dropped 4 bases and J dropped 0; count of bases not matched to a gene: 9. Germline V CDR1 and CDR2: SEHNR, FQNEAQ (reference sequence). CDR3 sequence (DNA): TGTGCCAGCAGCTCTACAACGAGACTAGCGGGCTCCTACAATGAGCAGTTCTTC. Protein: CASSSTTRLAGSYNEQFF.

The chain links TRBV6-5 to TRBJ2-5; 9 bases are shared with TRBD2. V shed 2 bases and J 1 base; nucleotides not matched to a gene: 2. The CDR3 contains 15 residues. Per the germline V gene, CDR1 is MNHEY and CDR2 is SVGAGI. CDR3 in DNA: TGTGCCAGCAGTTACGCTAGCGGGATCCAAGAGACCCAGTACTTC. Its protein product is CASSYASGIQETQYF.

V and J are TRBV27 and TRBJ2-7; tentatively, D is TRBD1 or TRBD2 (5 bases each). The germline V gene encodes CDR1 MNHEY and CDR2 SMNVEV (reference sequence). This CDR3 has 14 residues. V lost 8 bases to trimming and J lost 2 bases, with 16 bases between them. Here the CDR3 reads CASCPGRGAYEQYF. The CDR3 DNA sequence: TGTGCCAGCTGCCCGGGAAGGGGAGCCTACGAGCAGTACTTC.

Details on this clone: The sample carries other DNA sequences with the same CDR3. The chain uses TRBV9 and TRBJ2-5; D is possibly TRBD1 (5 bases). CDR3 size: 14 residues. The germline V and J ends were trimmed by 0 bases and 4 bases, with 10 bases remaining between them. CDR1 SGDLS and CDR2 YYNGEE come from the germline V gene. CDR3 residues: CASSVGQGIETQYF. DNA of the CDR3: TGTGCCAGCAGCGTAGGGCAGGGAATAGAGACCCAGTACTTC.

The chain recombines TRBV10-2 with TRBJ2-7; maybe TRBD1 (8 bases). V lost 3 bases and J 3 bases, leaving 15 bases between the germline ends. Germline values: CDR1 WSHSY, CDR2 SAAADI. The CDR3 has 15 residues. This CDR3 is CASSESGTGLYEQYF. Written as DNA, the CDR3 is TGCGCCAGCAGTGAAAGCGGGACAGGCCTCTACGAGCAGTACTTC.

The gene calls are TRBV7-9 and TRBJ1-1; D not resolved. Per the germline V gene, CDR1 is SEHNR and CDR2 is FQNEAQ (reference sequence). Trimming removed 5 bases at V and 1 base at J, with 5 bases between. The CDR3 contains 12 residues. The CDR3 sequence: CASSLENTEAFF. The CDR3 nucleotides are TGTGCCAGCAGCCTAGAGAACACTGAAGCTTTCTTT. The variable domain in full, with the rest retrieved from reference TRBV7-9 and TRBJ1-1, is DTGVSQNPRHKITKRGQNVTFRCDPISEHNRLYWYRQTLGQGPEFLTYFQNEAQLEKSRLLSDRFSAERPKGSFSTLEIQRTEQGDSAMYLCASSLENTEAFFGQGTRLTVV.

The J gene is TRBJ2-7, the V gene TRBV6-4; TRBD2 aligns across 12 bases. With 2 bases clipped from V and 0 bases from J, the junction kept 5 bases outside the gene matches. CDR1 is MRHNA, CDR2 SNTAGT, per germline. CDR3 length equals 17 residues. The CDR3 region has the DNA TGTGCCAGCAGTGACACCACTAGCGGGAGGCCCTCCTACGAGCAGTACTTC. This encodes CASSDTTSGRPSYEQYF.

Only one count was recorded for this clone. The rearrangement links TRBV18 to TRBJ2-7, with D tentatively TRBD2 (6 bases). Germline V lookup: CDR1 KGHSH, CDR2 LQKENI. V was shortened by 2 bases and J by 6 bases, with 14 bases between the two germline ends. The CDR3 has 14 residues. The CDR3 DNA sequence: TGTGCCAGCTCACCAGGGCGGGACCATCTCGAGCAGTACTTC. Amino acids: CASSPGRDHLEQYF.

This chain connects TRBV5-8 to TRBJ2-3; perhaps TRBD2 as D (6 bases). The CDR3 length is 14 residues. The germline V gene encodes CDR1 SGHTS and CDR2 YDEGEE. Trimming stripped 1 base from V and 4 bases from J, with 10 bases between. The DNA of the CDR3 is TGTGCCAGCAGCTTGATCCGGGAGCCAGATACGCAGTATTTT. Its translation is CASSLIREPDTQYF.

This chain links TRBV27 with TRBJ2-2; D might be TRBD1 or TRBD2, each matching 5 bases. The V end was cut by 4 bases, the J end by 4 bases, with 13 bases between. The germline V gene has CDR1 MNHEY and CDR2 SMNVEV (reference sequence). The CDR3 is made up of 15 amino acids. The CDR3 nucleotides read TGTGCCAGCAGTTGGGACGGTAATCCCACCGGGGAGCTGTTTTTT. Encoded protein: CASSWDGNPTGELFF.

The V gene is TRBV11-3, the J gene TRBJ2-5; possibly TRBD2 for D (7 bases). Germline V lookup: CDR1 SGHNT, CDR2 YENEEA. This CDR3 contains 16 residues. Trimming cost V 5 bases and J 5 bases, with 21 bases left between them. CDR3 DNA: TGTGCCAGCAGCCCAATGGGAGGGGGAATGAGGGAGACCCAGTACTTC. Its protein is CASSPMGGGMRETQYF.

The V and J genes are TRBV15 and TRBJ2-5; D may be TRBD1 (6 bases). Germline CDR1 LNHNV, CDR2 YYDKDF (reference sequence). This CDR3 spans 12 amino acids. V dropped 2 bases and J dropped 6 bases, with 7 bases sitting between them. The CDR3 coding sequence is TGTGCCACCAGCAGACAGGGGAAGACCCAGTACTTC. It yields the protein CATSRQGKTQYF.

The rearrangement links TRBV5-6 to TRBJ1-1; D remains unclear. CDR3 size: 14 residues. The germline CDR1 and CDR2 sequences are SGHDT and YYEEEE. V was clipped by 3 bases and J by 1 base, with 10 bases between them. CDR3 region: CASSSGGRNTEAFF. The CDR3 nucleotides are TGTGCCAGCAGCTCCGGTGGAAGGAACACTGAAGCTTTCTTT. Full variable domain (rest looked up from reference TRBV5-6 and TRBJ1-1): DAGVTQSPTHLIKTRGQQVTLRCSPKSGHDTVSWYQQALGQGPQFIFQYYEEEERQRGNFPDRFSGHQFPNYSSELNVNALLLGDSALYLCASSSGGRNTEAFFGQGTRLTVV.

The gene calls are TRBV11-2 and TRBJ1-2; D gene unclear. V was pared by 1 base and J by 4 bases, with 7 bases between. This CDR3 spans 13 amino acids. CDR1 is SGHAT, CDR2 FQNNGV, per germline. CDR3 loop: CASSLGRSYGYTF. DNA for the CDR3: TGTGCCAGCAGCTTAGGGCGATCCTATGGCTACACCTTC.

V is TRBV4-1 and J is TRBJ1-3; the match to TRBD1 covers 7 bases. This CDR3 region has 15 residues. CDR1 is MGHRA, CDR2 YSYEKL, per germline. V was clipped by 1 base and J by 4 bases; unmatched bases: 4. The CDR3 reads CASSQGQGAGNTIYF. Here the CDR3 DNA reads TGCGCCAGCAGCCAAGGACAGGGCGCGGGAAACACCATATATTTT.

The chain carries TRBV11-3 and TRBJ2-7; D possibly corresponds to TRBD2 (6 bases). The germline V gene has CDR1 SGHNT and CDR2 YENEEA. V shed 7 bases and J shed 1 base, with 14 bases lying between them. The CDR3 is made up of 14 amino acids. CDR3 residues: CASTIGGGSYEQYF. CDR3 DNA sequence: TGTGCCAGCACCATCGGAGGAGGGTCCTACGAGCAGTACTTC.

This clone came up once. The chain recombines TRBV5-1 with TRBJ2-7; D unresolved. Germline V gene data show CDR1 as SGHRS and CDR2 as YFSETQ. The CDR3 loop spans 14 amino acids. Deletions cut 0 bases from V and 3 bases from J, with 10 bases between. This CDR3 is CASSLGQAIYEQYF. The DNA for the CDR3 is TGCGCCAGCAGCTTGGGCCAGGCCATCTACGAGCAGTACTTC.